Here is one T cell receptor (beta chain) with its context. This entry is derived from a study of T cell responses to AZD1222 COVID-19 vaccine. This CDR3 contains 15 residues. Germline CDR1 is LNHDA and CDR2 is SQIVND (reference sequence). J lost 4 bases, V lost 5 bases, and 4 bases had no gene match. Assay: immunoSEQ multiplex PCR; the TCRdb copy retains only in-frame clones and omits some. This sample has 150,000 to 200,000 clones; 80% to 95% occur once, and the top ten carry around 2.5%. The sequences come from peripheral blood, collected on day 0 of AZD1222 vaccination. The chain links TRBV19 to TRBJ2-2; 10 bases agree with TRBD2. The clonotype comes from an adult in good health. In DNA form, the CDR3 reads TGTGCCAGTAGTCAACTAGCGGGGAGCACCGGGGAGCTGTTTTTT. Translated: CASSQLAGSTGELFF.